A single sample gave rise to the 25 T cell receptor beta chains below, sequenced in a study of blood T cell repertoires in COVID-19. Sequencing was performed with immunoSEQ multiplex PCR; in TCRdb, only in-frame clones are kept and a portion is missing. This table holds 300,000 to 350,000 clones, about nine tenths found once. The sequenced sample consisted of peripheral blood. Every receptor here comes from a woman aged 65 to 85 with COVID-19, enrolled during active disease.

This chain uses TRBV7-9 with TRBJ1-5, with TRBD1 as a possible D gene (6 bases). CDR1 is SEHNR and CDR2 is FQNEAQ in the germline V gene (reference sequence). V was cut by 0 bases and J by 2 bases, with 17 bases left in between. The CDR3 runs to 18 residues. CDR3 region: CASSLAAGGGRGNQPQHF. In DNA form, the CDR3 reads TGTGCCAGCAGCTTAGCAGCGGGCGGGGGGCGAGGCAATCAGCCCCAGCATTTT.

Details on this clone: An end of the junction does not agree with germline; a read error may underlie this. This chain links TRBV19 with TRBJ1-6; weak D call: TRBD1 (6 bases). CDR1 is LNHDA and CDR2 is SQIVND in the germline V gene (reference sequence). This CDR3 has 14 residues. In DNA, the CDR3 is TGTGCCAGTAGTGTCGGGACACGGAATTCGCCCCTCCACTTT. The encoded protein is CASSVGTRNSPLHF.

This clone showed up just once. The CDR3 DNA is TGTGCCTGGAGTGACAGGATAAAGACCCAGTACTTC. Its translation: CAWSDRIKTQYF. This chain joins TRBV30 and TRBJ2-5; D possibly corresponds to TRBD1 (5 bases). Germline lookup yields CDR1 GTSNPN and CDR2 SVGIG (reference sequence). V was shortened by 1 base and J by 6 bases, with 9 bases between the two germline ends. This CDR3 is 12 amino acids long.

The chain recombines TRBV28 with TRBJ1-2; D perhaps matches TRBD1 (5 bases). The CDR3 is made up of 13 amino acids. Trimming removed 8 bases from V and 5 bases from J, with 15 bases in between. The germline V gene encodes CDR1 MDHEN and CDR2 SYDVKM. Written as DNA, the CDR3 is TGTGCCAGCCTCGACAGCACTCAATATGGCTACACCTTC. Protein product: CASLDSTQYGYTF.

This clone occurred a few times. CDR3 coding DNA: TGTGCCATCAGTGTAAATCGGGACACTGAAGCTTTCTTT. Translated, it gives CAISVNRDTEAFF. The V and J genes are TRBV10-3 and TRBJ1-1; no definite D call. V shed 4 bases and J shed 3 bases, with 9 bases lying between them. Germline V gene lookup returns CDR1 ENHRY and CDR2 SYGVKD. This CDR3 has 13 residues.

A note on this clone: The sample holds other DNA sequences that translate to the same CDR3. CDR3 DNA: TGCGCCAGCAGCGGGGGACAGGGGGACTACGAGCAGTACTTC. The encoded protein is CASSGGQGDYEQYF. This chain connects TRBV5-1 to TRBJ2-7; 11 bases map to TRBD1. With 4 bases clipped from V and 3 bases from J, the junction kept 3 bases outside the gene matches. CDR3 length: 14 amino acids. Germline V gives CDR1 SGHRS, CDR2 YFSETQ.

Comments on this clone: The junction departs from germline at one end; a sequencing error may be responsible. The chain is built from TRBV12-3 or TRBV12-4 and TRBJ1-2; 8 bases are a match to TRBD1. The CDR3 contains 12 residues. The DNA of the CDR3 is TGTGCCAGCAGTTTAGTAGGACAGGGAGGCTCCTTC. It specifies CASSLVGQGGSF.

The chain links TRBV6-5 to TRBJ1-2; TRBD1 agrees at 9 bases. The germline V gene encodes CDR1 MNHEY and CDR2 SVGAGI. The CDR3 consists of 16 residues. With V trimmed by 0 bases and J by 2 bases, 4 bases remained unmatched. CDR3 sequence reads: CASSYSMDRGNYGYTF. The DNA for the CDR3 is TGTGCCAGCAGTTACTCGATGGACAGGGGAAACTATGGCTACACCTTC.

The V and J genes are TRBV18 and TRBJ2-5; 9 nucleotides match TRBD1. Germline V CDR1 and CDR2: KGHSH, LQKENI. V shed 1 base and J 7 bases; nucleotides not matched to a gene: 10. The CDR3 length is 16 residues. In DNA, the CDR3 is TGTGCCAGCTCACCACAGTCGGGGACAGGGCTTTTGACCCAGTACTTC. Translated: CASSPQSGTGLLTQYF.

The chain joins TRBV6-6 to TRBJ1-1, with D possibly TRBD1 on 6 matching bases. The germline V gene encodes CDR1 MNHNY and CDR2 SVGAGI (reference sequence). The V end lost 7 bases, the J end lost 4 bases, and 16 bases lay between the germline ends. This CDR3 comprises 14 residues. This CDR3 is CASTFDRLRTEAFF. The CDR3 DNA follows: TGTGCCAGCACTTTTGACAGGCTACGCACTGAAGCTTTCTTT.

This rearrangement joins TRBV20-1 to TRBJ1-3, with a tentative D call TRBD1 (5 bases). This CDR3 is built from 16 residues. Trimming shortened V by 3 bases and J by 0 bases, and 15 bases separated the two germline ends. Germline CDR1 is DFQATT and CDR2 is SNEGSKA (reference sequence). The CDR3 coding sequence is TGCAGTGCTAGTGGGCAGGGATCGATCTCTGGAAACACCATATATTTT. Residues: CSASGQGSISGNTIYF.

The chain combines TRBV24-1 with TRBJ2-7; TRBD1 might be the D (6 bases). Trimming shortened V by 2 bases and J by 3 bases, and 13 bases separated the two germline ends. Looked up from germline, CDR1 is KGHDR and CDR2 is SFDVKD. This CDR3 has 15 residues. CDR3 in DNA: TGTGCCACCAGTGATTCGTCAAAGGGGGACTACGAGCAGTACTTC. Protein: CATSDSSKGDYEQYF.

V and J are TRBV5-4 and TRBJ1-2; D is undetermined. V lost 4 bases and J lost 3, with 13 bases in between. This CDR3 has 14 amino acids. Germline CDR1 and CDR2: SGHNT and YYREEE (reference sequence). CDR3 sequence: CASSPTAQDYGYTF. DNA for the CDR3: TGTGCCAGCAGCCCCACAGCTCAGGACTATGGCTACACCTTC. Full variable domain (outside the CDR3, taken from reference TRBV5-4 and TRBJ1-2): ETGVTQSPTHLIKTRGQQVTLRCSSQSGHNTVSWYQQALGQGPQFIFQYYREEENGRGNFPPRFSGLQFPNYSSELNVNALELDDSALYLCASSPTAQDYGYTFGSGTRLTVV.

The chain links TRBV7-3 to TRBJ2-3; D is ambiguous. This CDR3 region has 16 residues. Between the trimmed V and J ends, which lost 5 bases and 0 bases, there was a span of 15 bases. The germline V gene has CDR1 SGHTA and CDR2 FQGTGA. The DNA of the CDR3 is TGTGCCAGCAGCCCCGAAGTCCTAGTTAGCACAGATACGCAGTATTTT. Translating it yields CASSPEVLVSTDTQYF.

The genes are TRBV5-1 and TRBJ2-2; TRBD2 aligns across 8 bases. Germline values: CDR1 SGHRS, CDR2 YFSETQ. This CDR3 spans 15 amino acids. J lost 6 bases, V lost 5 bases, and 9 bases had no gene match. CDR3 sequence (DNA): TGCGCCAGCAGATTCCTATACGGGGGGGCCGGGGAGCTGTTTTTT. Its translation is CASRFLYGGAGELFF.

This clone occurred once. The genes are TRBV30 and TRBJ1-1; D possibly corresponds to TRBD1 (5 bases). The CDR3 contains 12 residues. Per the germline V gene, CDR1 is GTSNPN and CDR2 is SVGIG (reference sequence). Trimming removed 4 bases from V and 5 bases from J, with 11 bases in between. CDR3 in amino acids: CAWKAGRTEAFF. CDR3 nucleotides: TGTGCCTGGAAAGCAGGGCGGACTGAAGCTTTCTTT.

CDR3 amino acids: CASSLLTGGDNGYTF. The CDR3 DNA reads as TGCGCCAGCAGCTTGCTCACAGGGGGGGATAATGGCTACACCTTC. This chain uses TRBV5-1 with TRBJ1-2; 8 bases agree with TRBD1. The germline CDR1 and CDR2 sequences are SGHRS and YFSETQ. The CDR3 has 15 amino acids. The J segment lost 6 bases and the V segment lost 1 base, leaving 8 bases of the junction unmatched.

This rearrangement joins TRBV29-1 to TRBJ1-2, with 8 bases lining up with TRBD1. CDR3 size: 12 residues. V dropped 7 bases and J dropped 4; count of bases not matched to a gene: 5. In germline, CDR1 is SQVTM, CDR2 ANQGSEA. DNA of the CDR3: TGCAGCGACCGACAGGGGAGCTATGGCTACACCTTC. Protein: CSDRQGSYGYTF.

V gene TRBV2 combines with J gene TRBJ1-1; 7 nucleotides line up with TRBD1. Germline-derived CDR1 and CDR2 are SNHLY and FYNNEI. V lost 10 bases to trimming and J lost 3 bases; unmatched junction nucleotides: 8. The CDR3 covers 13 residues. The CDR3 region is CATLGQRDTEAFF. In DNA form, the CDR3 reads TGTGCCACCCTGGGACAGAGGGACACTGAAGCTTTCTTT.

The V and J genes are TRBV7-3 and TRBJ2-3; the match to TRBD1 covers 9 bases. Germline V gives CDR1 SGHTA, CDR2 FQGTGA. V trimming: 5 bases; J trimming: 4 bases; junction bases outside the gene matches: 4. The CDR3 length is 14 residues. The CDR3 loop reads CASSLRQGADTQYF. CDR3 sequence (DNA): TGTGCCAGCAGCCTTCGACAGGGGGCAGATACGCAGTATTTT.

The chain employs TRBV27 and TRBJ1-1; the D gene is possibly TRBD1 (5 bases). Between the trimmed V and J ends, which lost 10 bases and 3 bases, there was a span of 15 bases. The CDR3 is 13 residues long. Looked up from germline, CDR1 is MNHEY and CDR2 is SMNVEV (reference sequence). The CDR3 loop is CATLGGGDTEAFF. The CDR3 nucleotides are TGTGCCACTTTGGGGGGAGGGGACACTGAAGCTTTCTTT.

The rearrangement links TRBV19 to TRBJ2-2; perhaps TRBD2 as D (7 bases). CDR3 length equals 17 residues. With 0 bases removed from V and 6 bases from J, the gap between germline ends came to 17 bases. CDR1 and CDR2 (germline): LNHDA, SQIVND (reference sequence). The CDR3 loop reads CASSIDWGGLGPGELFF. The CDR3 coding sequence is TGTGCCAGTAGTATAGATTGGGGGGGCCTCGGGCCCGGGGAGCTGTTTTTT.

This chain joins TRBV7-2 and TRBJ2-5, with unresolved D. CDR1 is SGHTA, CDR2 FQGNSA, per germline. CDR3 length: 13 residues. Trimming cost V 6 bases and J 0 bases, with 8 bases left between them. CDR3 region: CASRRLNQETQYF. The CDR3 nucleotides are TGTGCCAGCAGACGACTGAACCAAGAGACCCAGTACTTC.

The chain uses TRBV6-4 and TRBJ2-5; 11 bases align to TRBD1. The CDR3 spans 14 residues. Losses at the gene ends were 5 bases for V and 5 bases for J; bases not matched to a gene: 4. Germline-derived CDR1 and CDR2 are MRHNA and SNTAGT. CDR3 residues: CASSRTGGAETQYF. As DNA, the CDR3 is TGTGCCAGCAGTCGGACAGGGGGCGCGGAGACCCAGTACTTC.

The chain links TRBV28 to TRBJ2-1; 11 bases align to TRBD1. CDR3 length equals 16 residues. In germline, CDR1 is MDHEN, CDR2 SYDVKM. J gave up 1 base and V 3 bases, and 2 bases lay outside the gene matches. CDR3: CASSFGTGGSYNEQFF. The DNA of the CDR3 is TGTGCCAGCAGTTTTGGGACAGGGGGGTCCTACAATGAGCAGTTCTTC.